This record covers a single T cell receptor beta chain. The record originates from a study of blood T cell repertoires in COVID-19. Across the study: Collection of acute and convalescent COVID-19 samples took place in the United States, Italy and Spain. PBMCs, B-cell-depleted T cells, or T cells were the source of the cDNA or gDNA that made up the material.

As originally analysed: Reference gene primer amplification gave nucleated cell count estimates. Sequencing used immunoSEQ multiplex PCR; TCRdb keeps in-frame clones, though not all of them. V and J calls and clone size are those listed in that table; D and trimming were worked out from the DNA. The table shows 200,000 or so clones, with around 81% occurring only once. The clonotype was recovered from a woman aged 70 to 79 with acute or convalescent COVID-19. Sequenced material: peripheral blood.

CDR3 coding DNA: TGCGCCAGCAGCCCCCTACTAGCGGACTCCTACGAGCAGTACTTC. Amino acid sequence: CASSPLLADSYEQYF. V gene TRBV5-1 combines with J gene TRBJ2-7, with 8 nucleotides matching TRBD2. This CDR3 has 15 residues. The trim removed 4 bases at V and 0 bases at J, leaving 6 bases unmatched. Germline V gives CDR1 SGHRS, CDR2 YFSETQ.